Listed below are T cell receptor beta chains from one sample, sequenced in a study of OX40 agonist ivuxolimab in advanced cancers. Generated by immunoSEQ multiplex PCR, the TCRdb table keeps only in-frame clones and is missing some. The sample includes tens of thousands of clones, about 88% of them seen just once. Sequencing used CD4+ or CD8+ T cells sorted from blood, obtained in a trial of the OX40 agonist ivuxolimab. These receptors originate from an adult with an advanced solid tumor such as melanoma, head and neck, liver or kidney cancer. Each CDR3 is given with its conserved first and last residue. Fields, in order: V gene, CDR3 length, D gene, J gene, clone size, CDR3 DNA, CDR3 protein. A D gene is named only where the DNA matches it firmly. Clone size is stated in some rows and not others, as once, few, many or a class when expanded.

TRBV10-1	14	TRBD1	TRBJ1-1	NA	TGCGCCAGCAGTCCCGGGACAGGGAATGCTGAAGCTTTCTTT	CASSPGTGNAEAFF
TRBV5-6	17	TRBD2	TRBJ2-7	NA	TGTGCCAGCAGCTTGGGTGGCGTGCTAGCGGGAGGGTACGAGCAGTACTTC	CASSLGGVLAGGYEQYF
TRBV29-1	14	NA	TRBJ1-2	NA	TGCAGCTCTAATTACAGTGCGGAATACTATGGCTACACCTTC	CSSNYSAEYYGYTF
TRBV28	14	TRBD1	TRBJ1-5	few	TGTGCCATCTCGACAGGGAGCGTTAGGCAGCCCCAGCATTTT	CAISTGSVRQPQHF
TRBV12-2	15	NA	TRBJ2-4	NA	TGTGCAAGTCGCTTCTCCACAGGGCCCAAAAACATTCAGTACTTC	CASRFSTGPKNIQYF
TRBV14	13	NA	TRBJ1-5	NA	TGTGCCAGCAGCCAATCGAGGGGCCAGCCCCAGCATTTT	CASSQSRGQPQHF
TRBV7-6	15	NA	TRBJ2-3	NA	TGTGCCAGCAGCTTTGGCGGAGCTATGGGAGATACGCAGTATTTT	CASSFGGAMGDTQYF
TRBV7-8	16	TRBD1	TRBJ2-1	once	TGTGCCAGCAGCCTTCGGACAGGGGTGGCCTACAATGAGCAGTTCTTC	CASSLRTGVAYNEQFF
TRBV5-6	18	NA	TRBJ1-1	NA	TGTGCCAGCAGCTTCTCCCCGGGGAAGAACTCCTTGAACACTGAAGCTTTCTTT	CASSFSPGKNSLNTEAFF
TRBV10-3	17	TRBD1	TRBJ2-7	NA	TGTGCCATCAGCGACTTGGTATCAGGGGGAAGGACCTACGAGCAGTACTTC	CAISDLVSGGRTYEQYF
TRBV7-9	19	TRBD2	TRBJ2-3	NA	TGTGCCAGCAGCTTATTTCGAGGGACTAGCGGAGCTACCACAGATACGCAGTATTTT	CASSLFRGTSGATTDTQYF
TRBV5-1	16	TRBD1	TRBJ2-1	NA	TGCGCCAGCAGCTTGGCCACGGGACAGATCTACAATGAGCAGTTCTTC	CASSLATGQIYNEQFF
TRBV5-8	15	TRBD1	TRBJ1-1	NA	TGTGCCAGCAGCTTGTTAACAGGGGAGTACACTGAAGCTTTCTTT	CASSLLTGEYTEAFF
TRBV5-5	16	TRBD1	TRBJ1-1	NA	TGTGCCAGCAGCTCGACGGGACAGGGCATGAACACTGAAGCTTTCTTT	CASSSTGQGMNTEAFF
TRBV11-2	17	TRBD1	TRBJ2-2	once	TGTGCCAGCAGCCAGACCTCAACAGGGGTGAACACCGGGGAGCTGTTTTTT	CASSQTSTGVNTGELFF
TRBV30	15	TRBD1	TRBJ1-4	NA	TGTGCCTGGAGTCCCAAGGGGACAGGGAATGAAAAACTGTTTTTT	CAWSPKGTGNEKLFF
TRBV5-1	14	NA	TRBJ2-2	NA	TGCGCCAGCAGCCTGGGGGCGAACACCGGGGAGCTGTTTTTT	CASSLGANTGELFF
TRBV7-6	14	NA	TRBJ2-5	NA	TGTGCCAGCAGCCCCGGTTCCCTGGGGGAGACCCAGTACTTC	CASSPGSLGETQYF
TRBV28	14	NA	TRBJ1-1	NA	TGTGCCAGCAGTTCCTGGACCGTGAACACTGAAGCTTTCTTT	CASSSWTVNTEAFF